This TCR beta chain was sequenced during a study of control samples from healthy donors and cancer patients. Libraries were prepared by immunoSEQ multiplex PCR; TCRdb keeps only in-frame clonotypes and omits some of them. The sample has roughly 76,000 clones; 94% are singletons. Material: blood. The TCR was taken from a woman aged 40 to 49 in good health.

CDR3 DNA: TGTGCCAGCAGCTTAGCTGTCACTAGCGGGAGATTTGATGAGCAGTTCTTC. Protein sequence: CASSLAVTSGRFDEQFF. The V gene is TRBV11-2, the J gene TRBJ2-1, with 11 bases lining up with TRBD2. From germline, CDR1 is SGHAT and CDR2 FQNNGV. CDR3 length: 17 residues. V shed 1 base and J 8 bases; nucleotides not matched to a gene: 10.